This section outlines one TCR beta chain sequence together with its context. Treatment in this sample: randomized to nivolumab then ipilimumab (arm A) or the reverse (arm B). DNA-damaging chemotherapy had not been given to any patient beforehand. Sorted cells were live CD3+CD8+, lacking CD19 and CD56, from PBMCs. This sample is part of a study of sequential checkpoint blockade in melanoma. Study in general: Each arm's sequence ended with maintenance nivolumab.

The method was immunoSEQ multiplex PCR; TCRdb's version includes in-frame clones alone and lacks a portion of them. The sample lists under 20,000 clones; less than 75% were seen once. Germline-derived CDR1 and CDR2 are SNHLY and FYNNEI. The CDR3 is 14 amino acids. The J segment lost 1 base and the V segment lost 3 bases, leaving 3 bases of the junction unmatched. The clonotype comes from a human donor with melanoma. Sample: CD8+ T cells sorted from blood (inferred from file names), taken from a patient given nivolumab and ipilimumab in sequence. The rearrangement joins TRBV2 to TRBJ2-7; the match to TRBD1 covers 7 bases. CDR3 in amino acids: CASSEAGGSYEQYF. The CDR3 coding sequence is TGTGCCAGCAGTGAGGCAGGGGGATCCTACGAGCAGTACTTC.